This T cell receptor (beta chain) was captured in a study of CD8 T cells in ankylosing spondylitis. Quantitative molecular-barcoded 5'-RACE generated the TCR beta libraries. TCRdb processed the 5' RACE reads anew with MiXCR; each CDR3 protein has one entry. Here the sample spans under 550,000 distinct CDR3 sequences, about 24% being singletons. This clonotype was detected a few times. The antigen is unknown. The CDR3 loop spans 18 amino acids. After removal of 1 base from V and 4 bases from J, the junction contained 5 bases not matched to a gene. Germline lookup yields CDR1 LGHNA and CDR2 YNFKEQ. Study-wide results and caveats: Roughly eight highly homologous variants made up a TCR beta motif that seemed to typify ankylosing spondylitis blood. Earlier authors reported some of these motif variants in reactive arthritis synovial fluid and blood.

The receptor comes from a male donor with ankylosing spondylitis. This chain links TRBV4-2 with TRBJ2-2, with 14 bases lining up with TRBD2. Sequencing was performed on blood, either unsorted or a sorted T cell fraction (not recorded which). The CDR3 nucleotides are TGTGCCAGCAGCCAAGCGACTAGCGGGAGGGCAGGCACCGGGGAGCTGTTTTTT. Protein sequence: CASSQATSGRAGTGELFF.